Listed here are 17 T cell receptor beta chains from one sample, sequenced in a study of cytomegalovirus exposure and HLA in healthy donors. This PCR relied on a set of 60 Vbeta primers and 13 Jbeta primers. Generated by immunoSEQ multiplex PCR, the TCRdb table keeps only in-frame clones and is missing some. Among under 200,000 clones listed, 73% were seen once. The sequenced sample was PBMCs. These receptors were collected from a woman in her twenties or thirties in good health and CMV-seronegative.

In this sample, this clone turned up a few times. V gene TRBV27 combines with J gene TRBJ1-2; no clear D gene. CDR3 size: 12 residues. The germline gives CDR1 MNHEY, CDR2 SMNVEV (reference sequence). V dropped 5 bases and J dropped 6 bases, with 10 bases sitting between them. The DNA of the CDR3 is TGTGCCAGCAGTGGAGGAGGGAATGGCTACACCTTC. Protein sequence: CASSGGGNGYTF.

The CDR3 reads CASTWDSRGNTIYF. CDR3 bases: TGTGCCAGCACCTGGGACAGTCGGGGAAACACCATATATTTT. J is TRBJ1-3 and V is TRBV6-1; 7 bases align to TRBD1. The ends lost 7 bases at V and 4 bases at J; junction bases unmatched: 7. CDR3 size: 14 residues. The V gene's germline CDR1 is MNHNS and CDR2 SASEGT.

The J gene is TRBJ2-1, the V gene TRBV7-7, with 9 bases aligning to TRBD2. This CDR3 contains 15 residues. Germline CDR1 reads SSHAT; CDR2 reads FNYEAQ (reference sequence). V lost 2 bases, J lost 5 bases, and 4 bases stayed unmatched. This CDR3 reads CASSLSSGAHNEQFF. CDR3 sequence (DNA): TGTGCCAGCAGCTTATCTAGCGGGGCCCACAATGAGCAGTTCTTC.

J is TRBJ2-2 and V is TRBV7-3; D perhaps matches TRBD2 (5 bases). Trimming removed 5 bases at V and 8 bases at J, with 12 bases between. CDR1 is SGHTA, CDR2 FQGTGA, per germline. This CDR3 contains 13 residues. The CDR3 is CASSQTTGGELFF. The DNA for the CDR3 is TGTGCCAGCAGCCAGACCACGGGGGGGGAGCTGTTTTTT.

The chain is built from TRBV7-3 and TRBJ2-2; 7 bases fit TRBD2. The CDR3 sequence is 15 residues long. The V gene's germline CDR1 is SGHTA and CDR2 FQGTGA. Trimming at V came to 5 bases and at J to 5 bases, leaving 8 bases not matched to a gene. In DNA, the CDR3 is TGTGCCAGCAGCCTCCGAGGTAGCGGGACCGGGGAGCTGTTTTTT. This encodes CASSLRGSGTGELFF.

The chain employs TRBV19 and TRBJ1-4; 11 bases are shared with TRBD1. CDR1 is LNHDA and CDR2 is SQIVND in the germline V gene (reference sequence). V gave up 5 bases and J gave up 8 bases; unmatched junction bases: 7. The CDR3 covers 15 residues. The CDR3 DNA reads as TGTGCCAGTAGTTCTGCCGGGACAGGGGGGGAAAAACTGTTTTTT. The encoded protein is CASSSAGTGGEKLFF.

The chain recombines TRBV7-9 with TRBJ1-6; D is perhaps TRBD1 (6 bases). V was cut by 6 bases and J by 6 bases, with 12 bases left in between. The CDR3 is 14 amino acids. The germline gives CDR1 SEHNR, CDR2 FQNEAQ (reference sequence). CDR3 DNA sequence: TGTGCCAGCAGTTCTACAGGGACTAATTCACCCCTCCACTTT. Amino acids: CASSSTGTNSPLHF.

The rearrangement joins TRBV5-1 to TRBJ2-5; the match to TRBD1 covers 8 bases. The CDR3 has 16 residues. Germline CDR1 SGHRS, CDR2 YFSETQ. After removal of 4 bases from V and 1 base from J, the junction contained 9 bases not matched to a gene. CDR3 sequence reads: CASSARQGTVQETQYF. Here the CDR3 DNA reads TGCGCCAGCAGCGCGCGACAGGGGACGGTCCAAGAGACCCAGTACTTC.

V gene TRBV4-1 combines with J gene TRBJ2-7, with D possibly matching TRBD1 (6 bases). V lost 2 bases, J lost 0 bases, and 14 bases lay in between. Germline V gene lookup returns CDR1 MGHRA and CDR2 YSYEKL. The CDR3 consists of 16 residues. Here the CDR3 reads CASSQRQGLPSYEQYF. The CDR3 coding sequence is TGCGCCAGCAGCCAACGGCAGGGGCTACCCTCCTACGAGCAGTACTTC.

The chain has TRBV2 and TRBJ2-5; 9 bases agree with TRBD1. The germline CDR1 and CDR2 sequences are SNHLY and FYNNEI. Trimming at V came to 6 bases and at J to 4 bases, leaving 3 bases not matched to a gene. The CDR3 is 13 residues long. CDR3 DNA: TGTGCCAGCAGCGGACAGGGGCGAGAGACCCAGTACTTC. The encoded protein is CASSGQGRETQYF.

To note about this clone: The conserved closing phenylalanine or tryptophan is absent in this CDR3, likely reflecting a read error. The chain links TRBV6-6 to TRBJ2-7, with a weak D call TRBD2 (5 bases). The CDR3 sequence is 13 residues long. The germline V gene has CDR1 MNHNY and CDR2 SVGAGI (reference sequence). Deletions cut 4 bases from V and 5 bases from J, with 12 bases between. In DNA, the CDR3 is TGTGCCAGCAGTTGGGGAACTAGGAACGAGCAGTACCTC. It encodes CASSWGTRNEQYL.

The chain carries TRBV10-2 and TRBJ1-3; D not resolved. The CDR3 runs 16 residues. The germline gives CDR1 WSHSY, CDR2 SAAADI. Trimming took 3 bases from V and 4 from J, leaving 16 bases between them. The CDR3 region has the DNA TGCGCCAGCAGTGAACCGACATCGGCGTACGGAAACACCATATATTTT. Residues: CASSEPTSAYGNTIYF.

This chain links TRBV9 with TRBJ2-1; 10 nucleotides line up with TRBD2. CDR1 and CDR2 (germline): SGDLS, YYNGEE. The CDR3 extends over 16 amino acids. V dropped 3 bases and J dropped 3; count of bases not matched to a gene: 6. DNA of the CDR3: TGTGCCAGCAGCGCCTCTAGCGGGAGAAACTACAATGAGCAGTTCTTC. It specifies CASSASSGRNYNEQFF.

This clone has just one count. This rearrangement joins TRBV5-4 to TRBJ2-5; TRBD2 is a possible D gene (5 bases). The V gene's germline CDR1 is SGHNT and CDR2 YYREEE (reference sequence). CDR3 size: 14 residues. The V end was cut by 0 bases, the J end by 3 bases, with 9 bases between. CDR3 bases: TGTGCCAGCAGCTTGGGGGGAGATGAAGAGACCCAGTACTTC. Its translation: CASSLGGDEETQYF.

This sequence joins TRBV5-4 and TRBJ1-2; 10 bases fit TRBD1. Germline V gives CDR1 SGHNT, CDR2 YYREEE (reference sequence). Losses at the gene ends were 3 bases for V and 3 bases for J; bases not matched to a gene: 5. This CDR3 comprises 15 residues. DNA of the CDR3: TGTGCCAGCAGCTGGGGACAGGGGAGGGACTATGGCTACACCTTC. It is translated as CASSWGQGRDYGYTF.

The rearrangement links TRBV5-1 to TRBJ2-3; D might be TRBD2 (6 bases). Trimming removed 0 bases from V and 4 bases from J, with 9 bases in between. CDR3 length: 14 residues. Germline V gives CDR1 SGHRS, CDR2 YFSETQ. The CDR3 protein is CASSLDGDSDTQYF. CDR3 nucleotides: TGCGCCAGCAGCTTGGACGGGGACTCAGATACGCAGTATTTT.

This sequence joins TRBV5-1 and TRBJ1-2; the D is unclear. Trimming left V 7 bases short and J 1 base short, with 11 bases between. There are 13 residues in the CDR3. Germline lookup yields CDR1 SGHRS and CDR2 YFSETQ. The DNA of the CDR3 is TGCGCCAGCGCACCCCCCGGTAACTATGGCTACACCTTC. Its translation: CASAPPGNYGYTF.